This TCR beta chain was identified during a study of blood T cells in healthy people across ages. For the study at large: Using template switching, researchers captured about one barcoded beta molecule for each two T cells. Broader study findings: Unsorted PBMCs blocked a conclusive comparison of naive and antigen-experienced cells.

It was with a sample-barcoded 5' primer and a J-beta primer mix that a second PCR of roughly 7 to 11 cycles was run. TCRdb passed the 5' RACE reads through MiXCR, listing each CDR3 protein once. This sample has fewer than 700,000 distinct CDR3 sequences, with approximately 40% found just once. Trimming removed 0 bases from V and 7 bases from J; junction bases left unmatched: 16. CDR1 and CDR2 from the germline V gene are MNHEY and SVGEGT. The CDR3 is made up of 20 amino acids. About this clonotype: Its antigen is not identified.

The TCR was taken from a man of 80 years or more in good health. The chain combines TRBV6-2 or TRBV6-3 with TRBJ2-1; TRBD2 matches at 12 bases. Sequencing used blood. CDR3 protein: CASSYSVGLAGGSRLNEQFF. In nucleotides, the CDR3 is TGTGCCAGCAGTTACTCCGTGGGGCTAGCGGGAGGGTCTCGGCTTAATGAGCAGTTCTTC.